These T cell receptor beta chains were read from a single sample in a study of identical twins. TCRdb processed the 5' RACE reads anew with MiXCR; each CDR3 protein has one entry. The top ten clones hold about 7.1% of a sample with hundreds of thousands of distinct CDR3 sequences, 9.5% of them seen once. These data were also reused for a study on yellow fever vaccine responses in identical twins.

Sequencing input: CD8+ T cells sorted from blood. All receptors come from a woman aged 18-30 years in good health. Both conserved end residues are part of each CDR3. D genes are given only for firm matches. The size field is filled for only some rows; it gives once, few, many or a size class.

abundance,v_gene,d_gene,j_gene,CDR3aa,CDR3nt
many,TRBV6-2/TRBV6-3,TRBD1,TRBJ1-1,CASSYLDRGTEAFF,TGTGCCAGCAGTTACCTCGACAGGGGGACTGAAGCTTTCTTT
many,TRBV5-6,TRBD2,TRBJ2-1,CASSLEQREVRNEQFF,TGTGCCAGCAGCTTGGAACAGCGGGAGGTTAGGAATGAGCAGTTCTTC
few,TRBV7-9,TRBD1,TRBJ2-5,CASSFISDRDGETQYF,TGTGCCAGCAGCTTCATAAGTGACAGGGACGGGGAGACCCAGTACTTC
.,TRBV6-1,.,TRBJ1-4,CASSEEQGIGNEKLFF,TGTGCCAGCAGTGAAGAACAGGGTATCGGTAATGAAAAACTGTTTTTT
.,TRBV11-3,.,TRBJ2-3,CASSLDPADETQYF,TGTGCCAGCAGCTTAGACCCGGCAGACGAGACGCAGTATTTT
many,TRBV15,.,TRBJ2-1,CATSSFYNEQFF,TGTGCCACCAGCAGTTTTTACAATGAGCAGTTCTTC
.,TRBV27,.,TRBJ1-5,CASSPHRFNQPQHF,TGTGCCAGCAGTCCCCACAGGTTCAATCAGCCCCAGCATTTT
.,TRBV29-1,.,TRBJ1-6,CSAVSGGDSPLHF,TGCAGCGCCGTGTCGGGCGGGGATTCACCCCTCCACTTT
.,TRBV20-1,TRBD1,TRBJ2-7,CSAPARDRGIYEQYF,TGCAGTGCTCCGGCCCGGGACAGGGGGATCTACGAGCAGTACTTC
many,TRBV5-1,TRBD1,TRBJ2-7,CASSPGQALAYEQYF,TGCGCCAGCAGCCCAGGACAGGCTCTCGCCTACGAGCAGTACTTC
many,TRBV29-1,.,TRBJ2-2,CSVEDRGAGENTGELFF,TGCAGCGTTGAAGATCGGGGGGCAGGGGAGAACACCGGGGAGCTGTTTTTT
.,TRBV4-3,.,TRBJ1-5,CASSQDPVDTGQPQHF,TGCGCCAGCAGCCAAGATCCCGTTGATACGGGTCAGCCCCAGCATTTT
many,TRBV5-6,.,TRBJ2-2,CASSFAGPGELFF,TGTGCCAGCAGCTTTGCGGGGCCCGGGGAGCTGTTTTTT
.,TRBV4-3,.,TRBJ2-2,CASSQRLVMGELFF,TGCGCCAGCAGCCAACGACTAGTTATGGGGGAGCTGTTTTTT
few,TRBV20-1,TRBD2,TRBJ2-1,CSARDLLLARNEQFF,TGCAGTGCTAGAGATCTTCTACTAGCGAGGAATGAGCAGTTCTTC
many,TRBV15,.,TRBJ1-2,CATSPRGSANYGYTF,TGTGCCACCAGCCCCCGCGGCTCAGCTAACTATGGCTACACCTTC
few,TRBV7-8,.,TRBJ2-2,CASSLGVGGDAGELFF,TGTGCCAGCAGCTTAGGAGTGGGCGGGGACGCCGGGGAGCTGTTTTTT
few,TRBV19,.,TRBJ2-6,CASNPGQPSGANVLTF,TGTGCCAGTAATCCCGGACAGCCCTCTGGGGCCAACGTCCTGACTTTC
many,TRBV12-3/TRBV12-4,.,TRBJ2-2,CASSLAGARATGELFF,TGTGCCAGCAGTTTAGCCGGGGCCCGAGCAACCGGGGAGCTGTTTTTT
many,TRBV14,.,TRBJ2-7,CASSHRGHGVNEQYF,TGTGCCAGCAGCCACCGAGGACACGGAGTGAACGAGCAGTACTTC
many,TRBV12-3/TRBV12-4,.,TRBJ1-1,CASSRYTTLDRYTEAFF,TGTGCCAGCAGTAGATACACAACTTTGGACAGATACACTGAAGCTTTCTTT
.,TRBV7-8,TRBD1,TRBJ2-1,CASSLPGQGVYEQFF,TGTGCCAGCAGCTTACCGGGACAGGGGGTATATGAGCAGTTCTTC
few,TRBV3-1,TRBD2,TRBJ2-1,CASSQDGEGSSYNEQFF,TGTGCCAGCAGCCAAGATGGGGAGGGTAGCTCCTACAATGAGCAGTTCTTC
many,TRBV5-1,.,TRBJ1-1,CASSLGGVNTEAFF,TGCGCCAGCAGCTTGGGAGGGGTGAACACTGAAGCTTTCTTT